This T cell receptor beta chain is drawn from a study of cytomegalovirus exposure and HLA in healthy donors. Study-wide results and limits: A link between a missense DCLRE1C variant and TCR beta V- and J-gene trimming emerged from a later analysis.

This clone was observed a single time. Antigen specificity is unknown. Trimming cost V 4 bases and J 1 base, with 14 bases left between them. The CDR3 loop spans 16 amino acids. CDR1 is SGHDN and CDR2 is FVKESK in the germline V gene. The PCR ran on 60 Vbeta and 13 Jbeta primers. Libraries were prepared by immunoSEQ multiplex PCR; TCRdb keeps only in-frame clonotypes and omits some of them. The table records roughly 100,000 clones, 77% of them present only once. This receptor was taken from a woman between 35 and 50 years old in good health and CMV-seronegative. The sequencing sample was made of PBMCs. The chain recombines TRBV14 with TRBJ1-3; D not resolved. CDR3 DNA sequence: TGTGCCAGCAGCCCCGGACTGGTAATTTCTGGAAACACCATATATTTT. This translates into CASSPGLVISGNTIYF.